The 17 T cell receptor beta chains reported below all come from one sample, sequenced in a study of Ad26.COV2.S vaccination and SARS-CoV-2 variants (dated by TCRdb to the early 2020s). Libraries were constructed by the immunoSEQ multiplex PCR assay. Held by TCRdb, this immuneACCESS table contains in-frame sequences only and omits some clones. Under half of the omission traces to an unresolved V gene where checked; the cause of the rest is unknown. For this sample there are 300,000 to 350,000 clones; less than 90% appear just once. The top ten hold around 6.1% of the sample. What the treatment or condition label conveys for this sample: some 19 received Ad26.COV2.S at low or high dose, single or two shots; roughly five received placebo; per-sample allocation not given. For vaccine and placebo recipients, the sequenced repertoires came from samples collected on day 63 after the first injection. Sequencing used peripheral blood, obtained in a trial of Ad26.COV2.S vaccine versus placebo. The origin of the receptors is a person aged 18-60 years who received the Ad26.COV2.S COVID-19 vaccine or a placebo.

There are a few counts of this clone. The chain carries TRBV27 and TRBJ2-2; 16 bases align to TRBD2. Losses at the gene ends were 8 bases for V and 6 bases for J; bases not matched to a gene: 0. This CDR3 has 14 amino acids. CDR1 is MNHEY and CDR2 is SMNVEV in the germline V gene (reference sequence). In nucleotides, the CDR3 is TGTGCCAGCGGGACTAGCGGGAGGGCCGGGGAGCTGTTTTTT. Amino acid sequence: CASGTSGRAGELFF.

This rearrangement joins TRBV27 to TRBJ1-6; D perhaps matches TRBD1 (6 bases). The CDR3 runs to 15 residues. Trimming removed 4 bases from V and 9 bases from J, with 16 bases in between. Germline V gene data show CDR1 as MNHEY and CDR2 as SMNVEV (reference sequence). Written as DNA, the CDR3 is TGTGCCAGCAGTTCCAGGGGTTTGTACTCTTCACCCCTCCACTTT. It specifies CASSSRGLYSSPLHF.

This chain joins TRBV29-1 and TRBJ1-4; D unresolved. The V gene lost 5 bases and the J gene lost 0 bases, with 13 bases spanning the gap. Germline CDR1 and CDR2: SQVTM and ANQGSEA. CDR3 length: 15 residues. The CDR3: CSVWVGPATNEKLFF. DNA of the CDR3: TGCAGCGTTTGGGTTGGGCCGGCAACTAATGAAAAACTGTTTTTT.

This chain connects TRBV27 to TRBJ1-4; D is perhaps TRBD1 (6 bases). Trimming took off 2 bases at V and 8 bases at J, with 15 bases between the two ends. The CDR3 loop spans 15 amino acids. The germline V gene has CDR1 MNHEY and CDR2 SMNVEV (reference sequence). The chain's CDR3 is CASSLQGRAVEKLFF. CDR3 coding DNA: TGTGCCAGCAGTTTACAGGGGCGGGCCGTCGAAAAACTGTTTTTT. Complete variable domain (other parts from reference TRBV27 and TRBJ1-4): EAQVTQNPRYLITVTGKKLTVTCSQNMNHEYMSWYRQDPGLGLRQIYYSMNVEVTDKGDVPEGYKVSRKEKRNFPLILESPSPNQTSLYFCASSLQGRAVEKLFFGSGTQLSVL.

The chain recombines TRBV30 with TRBJ1-4; no clear D. Deletions cut 0 bases from V and 8 bases from J, with 7 bases between. This CDR3 comprises 12 residues. Germline CDR1 GTSNPN, CDR2 SVGIG (reference sequence). For the CDR3, the DNA is TGTGCCTGGAGTGTACGGGAGGAAAAACTGTTTTTT. This translates into CAWSVREEKLFF.

CDR3 sequence reads: CSVGGGLGVGGPNTEAFF. The DNA of the CDR3 is TGCAGCGTTGGGGGAGGATTAGGTGTTGGGGGACCGAACACTGAAGCTTTCTTT. V is TRBV29-1 and J is TRBJ1-1; D might be TRBD1 (5 bases). Trimming removed 4 bases from V and 1 base from J, with 25 bases in between. The CDR3 is made up of 18 amino acids. Germline lookup yields CDR1 SQVTM and CDR2 ANQGSEA.

The chain carries TRBV29-1 and TRBJ2-1, with D unresolved. V was pared by 4 bases and J by 8 bases, with 6 bases between. The CDR3 has 10 residues. Germline lookup yields CDR1 SQVTM and CDR2 ANQGSEA. For the CDR3, the DNA is TGCAGCGTTGGGACGTATGAGCAGTTCTTC. Protein sequence: CSVGTYEQFF.

This rearrangement joins TRBV6-1 to TRBJ1-4; D remains unclear. Germline values: CDR1 MNHNS, CDR2 SASEGT. Trimming took off 3 bases at V and 5 bases at J, with 4 bases between the two ends. The CDR3 spans 12 residues. Here the CDR3 reads CASSDQNEKLFF. As DNA, the CDR3 is TGTGCCAGCAGTGACCAGAATGAAAAACTGTTTTTT.

This sequence joins TRBV18 and TRBJ1-6; D is ambiguous. The CDR3 is made up of 15 amino acids. Germline values: CDR1 KGHSH, CDR2 LQKENI. V lost 1 base and J lost 5, with 9 bases in between. CDR3 protein: CASSPLERNNSPLHF. The CDR3 DNA follows: TGTGCCAGCTCACCACTCGAACGGAATAATTCACCCCTCCACTTT. The complete variable domain, with remaining parts taken from reference TRBV18 and TRBJ1-6, reads NAGVMQNPRHLVRRRGQEARLRCSPMKGHSHVYWYRQLPEEGLKFMVYLQKENIIDESGMPKERFSAEFPKEGPSILRIQQVVRGDSAAYFCASSPLERNNSPLHFGNGTRLTVT.

The rearrangement joins TRBV6-2 or TRBV6-3 to TRBJ2-7, with D maybe TRBD1 (6 bases). The CDR3 runs 13 residues. The germline CDR1 and CDR2 sequences are MNHEY and SVGEGT. Trimming stripped 2 bases from V and 3 bases from J, with 8 bases between. The CDR3 DNA reads as TGTGCCAGCAGTTACGTACAGGGCTACGAGCAGTACTTC. This translates into CASSYVQGYEQYF.

This clone has a single count. The chain is built from TRBV19 and TRBJ2-7, with 7 bases identical to TRBD2. The ends lost 2 bases at V and 4 bases at J; junction bases unmatched: 5. Germline V gene sequence: CDR1 LNHDA, CDR2 SQIVND (reference sequence). There are 14 residues in the CDR3. CDR3 loop: CASSITGAGYEQYF. The CDR3 DNA is TGTGCCAGTAGTATAACGGGAGCGGGGTACGAGCAGTACTTC.

The chain couples TRBV4-2 to TRBJ2-3; D might be TRBD1 (5 bases). V was cut by 1 base and J by 5 bases, with 13 bases left in between. The CDR3 sequence is 15 residues long. Per germline, CDR1 LGHNA and CDR2 YNFKEQ. CDR3 nucleotide sequence: TGTGCCAGCAGCCAAGGGACACCAAAAGGAGATACGCAGTATTTT. Translated, it gives CASSQGTPKGDTQYF.

This chain links TRBV2 with TRBJ2-5; TRBD2 matches at 12 bases. The CDR3 spans 17 residues. Germline-derived CDR1 and CDR2 are SNHLY and FYNNEI. The J segment lost 3 bases and the V segment lost 1 base, leaving 6 bases of the junction unmatched. CDR3 coding DNA: TGTGCCAGCAGTGAAGGGCGACTAGCGGGAGTAGAAGAGACCCAGTACTTC. This encodes CASSEGRLAGVEETQYF.

The V and J genes are TRBV6-5 and TRBJ1-4, with D possibly TRBD1 on 5 matching bases. This CDR3 is built from 14 residues. Germline loops: CDR1 MNHEY, CDR2 SVGAGI. Trimming pared 5 bases from V and 7 bases from J, leaving 14 bases between. The DNA for the CDR3 is TGTGCCAGCAGTCTCAGGGTTTACGGTGAAAAACTGTTTTTT. Translation: CASSLRVYGEKLFF.

The CDR3 spells CSVAYQVAKNIQYF. The CDR3 nucleotides are TGCAGCGTTGCATATCAAGTAGCCAAAAACATTCAGTACTTC. The V gene is TRBV29-1, the J gene TRBJ2-4, with D unclear. This CDR3 has 14 amino acids. V lost 4 bases and J lost 0, with 10 bases in between. In germline, CDR1 is SQVTM, CDR2 ANQGSEA.

This rearrangement joins TRBV7-2 to TRBJ2-5; 12 positions agree with TRBD1. V lost 5 bases to trimming and J lost 5 bases; unmatched junction nucleotides: 6. The CDR3 runs to 15 residues. Germline values: CDR1 SGHTA, CDR2 FQGNSA. The CDR3 DNA is TGTGCCAGCAGCCTCTCCGGGACAGGGGGCGAGACCCAGTACTTC. Encoded protein: CASSLSGTGGETQYF.

The chain couples TRBV19 to TRBJ2-3; D is unclear. Per germline, CDR1 LNHDA and CDR2 SQIVND (reference sequence). The CDR3 runs 13 residues. The V gene lost 5 bases and the J gene lost 1 base, with 7 bases spanning the gap. The CDR3 nucleotides read TGTGCCAGTAGTCTCGGAGGCACAGATACGCAGTATTTT. As protein: CASSLGGTDTQYF.